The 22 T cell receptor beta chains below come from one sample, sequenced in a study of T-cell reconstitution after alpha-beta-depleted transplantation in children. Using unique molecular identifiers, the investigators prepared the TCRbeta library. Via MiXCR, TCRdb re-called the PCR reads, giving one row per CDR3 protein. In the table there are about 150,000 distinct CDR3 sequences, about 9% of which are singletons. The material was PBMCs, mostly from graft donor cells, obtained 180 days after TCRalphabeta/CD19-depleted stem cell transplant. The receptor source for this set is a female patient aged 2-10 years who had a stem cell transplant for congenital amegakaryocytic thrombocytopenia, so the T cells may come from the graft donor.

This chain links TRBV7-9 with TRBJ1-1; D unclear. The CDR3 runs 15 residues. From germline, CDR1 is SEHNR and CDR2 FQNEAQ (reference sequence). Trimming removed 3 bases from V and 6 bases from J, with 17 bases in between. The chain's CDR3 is CASSFPPAAMAEAFF. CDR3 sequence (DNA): TGTGCCAGCAGCTTCCCTCCCGCCGCTATGGCTGAAGCTTTCTTT.

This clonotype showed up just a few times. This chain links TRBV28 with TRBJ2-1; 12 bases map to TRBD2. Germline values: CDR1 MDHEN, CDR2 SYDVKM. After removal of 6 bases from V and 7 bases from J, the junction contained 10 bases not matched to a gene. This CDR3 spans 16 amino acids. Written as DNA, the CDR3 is TGTGCCAGCAGCCCTCCTAGCGGGGGGGCGGGGAATGAGCAGTTCTTC. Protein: CASSPPSGGAGNEQFF.

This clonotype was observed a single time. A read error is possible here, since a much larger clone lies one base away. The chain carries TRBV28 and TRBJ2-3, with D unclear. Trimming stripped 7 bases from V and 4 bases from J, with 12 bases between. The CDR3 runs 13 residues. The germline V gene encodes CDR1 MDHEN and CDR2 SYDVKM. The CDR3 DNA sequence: TGTGCCAGCACTCCCTGGTGGGCAGATACGCAGTATTTT. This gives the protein CASTPWWADTQYF. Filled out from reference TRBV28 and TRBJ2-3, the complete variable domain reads DVKVTQSSRYLVKRTGEKVFLECVQDMDHENMFWYRQDPGLGLRLIYFSYDVKMKEKGDIPEGYSVSREKKERFSLILESASTNQTSMYLCASTPWWADTQYFGPGTRLTVL.

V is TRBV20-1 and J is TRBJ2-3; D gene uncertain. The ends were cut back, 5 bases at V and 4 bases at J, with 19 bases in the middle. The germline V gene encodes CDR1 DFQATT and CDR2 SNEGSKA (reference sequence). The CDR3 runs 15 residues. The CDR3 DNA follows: TGCAGTGCTTTTGGGCAAAGGATGGGTTCAGATACGCAGTATTTT. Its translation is CSAFGQRMGSDTQYF.

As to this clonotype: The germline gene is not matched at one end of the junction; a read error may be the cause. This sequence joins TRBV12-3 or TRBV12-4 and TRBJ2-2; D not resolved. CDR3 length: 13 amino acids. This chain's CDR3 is CVSSLSWTGELFF. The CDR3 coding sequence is TGTGTCAGCAGTTTAAGCTGGACCGGGGAGCTGTTTTTT.

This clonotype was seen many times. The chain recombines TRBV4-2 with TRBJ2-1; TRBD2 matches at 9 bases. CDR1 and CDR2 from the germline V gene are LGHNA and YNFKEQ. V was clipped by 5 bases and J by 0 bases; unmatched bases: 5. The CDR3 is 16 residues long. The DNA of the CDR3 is TGTGCCAGCAGCTACCTAGCGGGAAACTCCTACAATGAGCAGTTCTTC. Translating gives CASSYLAGNSYNEQFF.

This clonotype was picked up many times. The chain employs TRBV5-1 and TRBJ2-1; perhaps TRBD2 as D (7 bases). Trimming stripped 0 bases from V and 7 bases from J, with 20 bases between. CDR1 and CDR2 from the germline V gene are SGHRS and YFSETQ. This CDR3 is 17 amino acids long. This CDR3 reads CASSLESRGARRNEQFF. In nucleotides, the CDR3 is TGCGCCAGCAGCTTGGAAAGTCGGGGGGCGCGGCGGAATGAGCAGTTCTTC.

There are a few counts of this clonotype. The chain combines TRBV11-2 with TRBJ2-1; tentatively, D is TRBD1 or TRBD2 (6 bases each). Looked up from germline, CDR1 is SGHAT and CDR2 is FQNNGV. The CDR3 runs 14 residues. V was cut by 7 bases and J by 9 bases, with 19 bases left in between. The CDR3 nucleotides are TGTGCCAGCAACTTGGAGGGGGGACGTGGTGAGCAGTTCTTC. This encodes CASNLEGGRGEQFF.

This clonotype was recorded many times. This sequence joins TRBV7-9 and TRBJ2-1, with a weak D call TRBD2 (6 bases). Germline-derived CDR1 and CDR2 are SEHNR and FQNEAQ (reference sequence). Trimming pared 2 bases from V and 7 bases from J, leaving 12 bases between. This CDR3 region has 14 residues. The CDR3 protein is CASSLQVGGNEQFF. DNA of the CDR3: TGTGCCAGCAGCTTACAGGTGGGGGGTAATGAGCAGTTCTTC.

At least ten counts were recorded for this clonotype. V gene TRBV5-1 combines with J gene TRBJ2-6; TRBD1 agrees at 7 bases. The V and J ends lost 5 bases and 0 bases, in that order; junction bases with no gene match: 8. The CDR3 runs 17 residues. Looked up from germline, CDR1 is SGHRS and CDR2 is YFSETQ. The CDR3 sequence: CASRRDSVSSGANVLTF. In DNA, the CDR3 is TGCGCCAGCAGAAGGGACAGCGTTAGCTCTGGGGCCAACGTCCTGACTTTC.

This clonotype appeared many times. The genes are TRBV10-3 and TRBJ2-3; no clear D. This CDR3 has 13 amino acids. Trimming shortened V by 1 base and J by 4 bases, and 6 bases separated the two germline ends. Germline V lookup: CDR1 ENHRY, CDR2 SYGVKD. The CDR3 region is CAISEWAADTQYF. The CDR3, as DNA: TGTGCCATCAGTGAGTGGGCAGCAGATACGCAGTATTTT.

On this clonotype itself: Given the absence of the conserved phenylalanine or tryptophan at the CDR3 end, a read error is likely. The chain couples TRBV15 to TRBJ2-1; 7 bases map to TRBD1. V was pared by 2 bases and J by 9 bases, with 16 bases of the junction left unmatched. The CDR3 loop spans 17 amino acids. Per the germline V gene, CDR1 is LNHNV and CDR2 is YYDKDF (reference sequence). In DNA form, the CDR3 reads TGTGCCACCAGCAGACCTTACAGGGGCTATCCTAAGAGTGAGCAGTTCTCC. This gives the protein CATSRPYRGYPKSEQFS.

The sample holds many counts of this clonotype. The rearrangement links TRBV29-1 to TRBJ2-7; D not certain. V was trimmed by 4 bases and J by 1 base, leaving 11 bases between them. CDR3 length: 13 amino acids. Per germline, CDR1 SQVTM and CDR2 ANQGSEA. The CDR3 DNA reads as TGCAGCGTTGTAGTTACCGGGTCCTACGAGCAGTACTTC. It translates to CSVVVTGSYEQYF.

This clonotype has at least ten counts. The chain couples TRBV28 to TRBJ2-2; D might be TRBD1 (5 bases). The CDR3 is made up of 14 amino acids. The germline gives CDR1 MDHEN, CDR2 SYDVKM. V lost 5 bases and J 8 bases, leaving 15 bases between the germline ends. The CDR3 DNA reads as TGTGCCAGCAGTACCAGGGCAGGCTGGGGGGAGCTGTTTTTT. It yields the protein CASSTRAGWGELFF. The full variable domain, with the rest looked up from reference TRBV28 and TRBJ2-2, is DVKVTQSSRYLVKRTGEKVFLECVQDMDHENMFWYRQDPGLGLRLIYFSYDVKMKEKGDIPEGYSVSREKKERFSLILESASTNQTSMYLCASSTRAGWGELFFGEGSRLTVL.

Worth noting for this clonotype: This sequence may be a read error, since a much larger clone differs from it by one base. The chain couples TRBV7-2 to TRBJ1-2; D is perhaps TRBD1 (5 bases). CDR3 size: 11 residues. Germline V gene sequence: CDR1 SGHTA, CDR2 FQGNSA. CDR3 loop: CASSLQGVYAF. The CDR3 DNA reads TGTGCCAGCAGCTTACAGGGTGTTTACGCCTTC.

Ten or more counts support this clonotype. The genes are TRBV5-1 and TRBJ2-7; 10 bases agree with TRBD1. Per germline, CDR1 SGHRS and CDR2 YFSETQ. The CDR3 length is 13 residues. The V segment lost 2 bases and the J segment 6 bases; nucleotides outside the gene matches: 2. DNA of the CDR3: TGCGCCAGCAGCTTAGGACAGGGGGGCGAGCAGTACTTC. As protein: CASSLGQGGEQYF. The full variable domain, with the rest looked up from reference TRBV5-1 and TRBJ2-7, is KAGVTQTPRYLIKTRGQQVTLSCSPISGHRSVSWYQQTPGQGLQFLFEYFSETQRNKGNFPGRFSGRQFSNSRSEMNVSTLELGDSALYLCASSLGQGGEQYFGPGTRLTVT.

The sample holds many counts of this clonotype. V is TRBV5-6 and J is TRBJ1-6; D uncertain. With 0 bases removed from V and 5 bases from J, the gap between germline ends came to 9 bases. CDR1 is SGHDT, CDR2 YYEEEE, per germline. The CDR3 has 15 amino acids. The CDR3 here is CASSLAGSHNSPLHF. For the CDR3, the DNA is TGTGCCAGCAGCTTGGCTGGGTCCCATAATTCACCCCTCCACTTT.

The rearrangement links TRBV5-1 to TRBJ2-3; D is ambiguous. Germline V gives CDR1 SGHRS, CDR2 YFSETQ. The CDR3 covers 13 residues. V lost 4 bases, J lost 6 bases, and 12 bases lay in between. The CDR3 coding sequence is TGCGCCAGCAGCGAAGGACCGAGGGATACGCAGTATTTT. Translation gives CASSEGPRDTQYF. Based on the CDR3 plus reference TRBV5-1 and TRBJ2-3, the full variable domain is KAGVTQTPRYLIKTRGQQVTLSCSPISGHRSVSWYQQTPGQGLQFLFEYFSETQRNKGNFPGRFSGRQFSNSRSEMNVSTLELGDSALYLCASSEGPRDTQYFGPGTRLTVL.

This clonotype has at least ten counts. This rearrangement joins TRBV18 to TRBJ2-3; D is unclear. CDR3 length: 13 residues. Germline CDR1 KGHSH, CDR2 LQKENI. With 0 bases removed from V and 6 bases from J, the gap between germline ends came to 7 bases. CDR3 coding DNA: TGTGCCAGCTCACCACCCGTGTGGGATACGCAGTATTTT. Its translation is CASSPPVWDTQYF.

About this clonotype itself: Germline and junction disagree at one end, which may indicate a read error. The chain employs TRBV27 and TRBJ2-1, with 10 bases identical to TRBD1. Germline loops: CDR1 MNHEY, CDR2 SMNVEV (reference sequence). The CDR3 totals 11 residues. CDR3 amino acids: CGTGAYNEQFF. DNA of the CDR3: TGCGGGACAGGGGCCTACAATGAGCAGTTCTTC.

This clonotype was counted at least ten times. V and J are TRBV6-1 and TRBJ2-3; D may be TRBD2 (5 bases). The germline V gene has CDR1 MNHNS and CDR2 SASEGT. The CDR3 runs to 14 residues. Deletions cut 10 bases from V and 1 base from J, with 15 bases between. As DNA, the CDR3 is TGTGCCACCTCGGTTTTGAGGGGCACAGATACGCAGTATTTT. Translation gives CATSVLRGTDTQYF.

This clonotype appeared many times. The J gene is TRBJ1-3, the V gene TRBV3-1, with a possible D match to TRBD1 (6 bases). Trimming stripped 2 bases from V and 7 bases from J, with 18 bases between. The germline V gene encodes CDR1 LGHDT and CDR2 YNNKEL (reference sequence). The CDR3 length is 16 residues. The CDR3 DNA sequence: TGTGCCAGCAGCCAACCTCCGGGGGCCTCCGGGAACACCATATATTTT. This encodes CASSQPPGASGNTIYF.